These 10 T cell receptor beta chains were all obtained from the same sample, sequenced in a study of cytomegalovirus exposure and HLA in healthy donors. A multiplex PCR was run with 60 Vbeta primers and 13 Jbeta primers. Profiled with immunoSEQ multiplex PCR; TCRdb holds only in-frame clones, not every one. The table has some 130,000 clones, 80% seen once. The material sequenced was PBMCs. The receptors derive from a male donor in good health and CMV-seronegative.

V and J are TRBV6-5 and TRBJ1-2; D is uncertain. Germline loops: CDR1 MNHEY, CDR2 SVGAGI. Between the trimmed V and J ends, which lost 2 bases and 8 bases, there was a span of 21 bases. CDR3 size: 16 residues. The CDR3 sequence: CASSYQRHGGNDGYTF. In DNA form, the CDR3 reads TGTGCCAGCAGTTACCAGAGGCATGGAGGGAATGACGGCTACACCTTC.

This chain joins TRBV7-9 and TRBJ2-1, with D possibly being TRBD2 (5 bases). The V gene lost 3 bases and the J gene lost 0 bases, with 9 bases spanning the gap. Germline V gives CDR1 SEHNR, CDR2 FQNEAQ (reference sequence). This CDR3 comprises 15 residues. The CDR3 sequence is CASSFSASSYNEQFF. CDR3 nucleotide sequence: TGTGCCAGCAGCTTTAGCGCCAGCTCCTACAATGAGCAGTTCTTC.

This clone has just one count. This chain joins TRBV6-5 and TRBJ2-3, with a tentative D call TRBD2 (7 bases). The CDR3 loop spans 15 amino acids. V was shortened by 2 bases and J by 4 bases, with 13 bases between the two germline ends. Germline V gene data show CDR1 as MNHEY and CDR2 as SVGAGI. The CDR3 is CASSYRGGRSDTQYF. The CDR3 region has the DNA TGTGCCAGCAGTTACAGGGGGGGTAGGTCAGATACGCAGTATTTT.

The chain combines TRBV11-2 with TRBJ2-2; TRBD1 is a possible D gene (5 bases). Germline CDR1 SGHAT, CDR2 FQNNGV. Trimming removed 6 bases at V and 6 bases at J, with 14 bases between. The CDR3 spans 14 residues. The CDR3 DNA is TGTGCCAGCAGAACGACAGCCAGTTCCGGGGAGCTGTTTTTT. This translates into CASRTTASSGELFF.

The V gene is TRBV12-2, the J gene TRBJ1-2; no DNA check was done on the table's D call, TRBD1. TRBV12-2 is given as a pseudogene. CDR3 size: 15 residues. The CDR3 loop reads CASRLAAGGMYGYTF. The CDR3, as DNA: TGTGCAAGTCGGCTCGCGGCAGGGGGGATGTATGGCTACACCTTC.

The chain is built from TRBV7-8 and TRBJ1-5; D is uncertain. The ends were cut back, 1 base at V and 0 bases at J, with 10 bases in the middle. The CDR3 has 16 residues. CDR1 is SGHVS, CDR2 FQNEAQ, per germline. The CDR3 loop is CASSLGPRLSNQPQHF. CDR3 nucleotides: TGTGCCAGCAGCTTAGGTCCCAGACTTAGCAATCAGCCCCAGCATTTT. Drawing the rest from reference TRBV7-8 and TRBJ1-5, the complete variable domain is GAGVSQSPRYKVAKRGQDVALRCDPISGHVSLFWYQQALGQGPEFLTYFQNEAQLDKSGLPSDRFFAERPEGSVSTLKIQRTQQEDSAVYLCASSLGPRLSNQPQHFGDGTRLSIL.

This clone was seen a few times. CDR3 DNA sequence: TGCGCCAGCAGCCCAATCCAAGTCTGGGGACTCCAATCCACCCACGAGCAGTACTTC. This codes for CASSPIQVWGLQSTHEQYF. The rearrangement uses TRBV4-1 and TRBJ2-7, with D possibly being TRBD2 (6 bases). The CDR3 loop spans 19 amino acids. From germline, CDR1 is MGHRA and CDR2 YSYEKL. V gave up 4 bases and J gave up 5 bases, with 30 bases separating them.

J is TRBJ2-5 and V is TRBV10-1; 7 bases match TRBD1. The tail of the sequence fits TRBJ2-7 better, so the J call may be wrong. Germline CDR1 reads WNHNN; CDR2 reads SYGVQD (reference sequence). The CDR3 is made up of 13 amino acids. CDR3 in DNA: TGCGCCAGCAGTAGGGACAGTAGATCCGAGCAGTACTTC. This encodes CASSRDSRSEQYF.

V and J are TRBV27 and TRBJ2-7; 7 bases line up with TRBD1. The CDR3 covers 13 residues. Germline lookup yields CDR1 MNHEY and CDR2 SMNVEV (reference sequence). Germline trimming cut 4 bases from V and 12 bases from J; bases unmatched to any gene: 12. The CDR3, as DNA: TGTGCCAGCAGTTCGTACAGGGGAAACAGCAGGTACTTC. This gives the protein CASSSYRGNSRYF.

J is TRBJ2-1 and V is TRBV6-4; 11 bases map to TRBD2. This CDR3 has 14 amino acids. V gave up 6 bases and J gave up 9 bases; unmatched junction bases: 7. The germline V gene has CDR1 MRHNA and CDR2 SNTAGT. The CDR3 here is CASRISGGAGEQFF. Written as DNA, the CDR3 is TGTGCCAGCAGGATTAGCGGGGGGGCAGGTGAGCAGTTCTTC.